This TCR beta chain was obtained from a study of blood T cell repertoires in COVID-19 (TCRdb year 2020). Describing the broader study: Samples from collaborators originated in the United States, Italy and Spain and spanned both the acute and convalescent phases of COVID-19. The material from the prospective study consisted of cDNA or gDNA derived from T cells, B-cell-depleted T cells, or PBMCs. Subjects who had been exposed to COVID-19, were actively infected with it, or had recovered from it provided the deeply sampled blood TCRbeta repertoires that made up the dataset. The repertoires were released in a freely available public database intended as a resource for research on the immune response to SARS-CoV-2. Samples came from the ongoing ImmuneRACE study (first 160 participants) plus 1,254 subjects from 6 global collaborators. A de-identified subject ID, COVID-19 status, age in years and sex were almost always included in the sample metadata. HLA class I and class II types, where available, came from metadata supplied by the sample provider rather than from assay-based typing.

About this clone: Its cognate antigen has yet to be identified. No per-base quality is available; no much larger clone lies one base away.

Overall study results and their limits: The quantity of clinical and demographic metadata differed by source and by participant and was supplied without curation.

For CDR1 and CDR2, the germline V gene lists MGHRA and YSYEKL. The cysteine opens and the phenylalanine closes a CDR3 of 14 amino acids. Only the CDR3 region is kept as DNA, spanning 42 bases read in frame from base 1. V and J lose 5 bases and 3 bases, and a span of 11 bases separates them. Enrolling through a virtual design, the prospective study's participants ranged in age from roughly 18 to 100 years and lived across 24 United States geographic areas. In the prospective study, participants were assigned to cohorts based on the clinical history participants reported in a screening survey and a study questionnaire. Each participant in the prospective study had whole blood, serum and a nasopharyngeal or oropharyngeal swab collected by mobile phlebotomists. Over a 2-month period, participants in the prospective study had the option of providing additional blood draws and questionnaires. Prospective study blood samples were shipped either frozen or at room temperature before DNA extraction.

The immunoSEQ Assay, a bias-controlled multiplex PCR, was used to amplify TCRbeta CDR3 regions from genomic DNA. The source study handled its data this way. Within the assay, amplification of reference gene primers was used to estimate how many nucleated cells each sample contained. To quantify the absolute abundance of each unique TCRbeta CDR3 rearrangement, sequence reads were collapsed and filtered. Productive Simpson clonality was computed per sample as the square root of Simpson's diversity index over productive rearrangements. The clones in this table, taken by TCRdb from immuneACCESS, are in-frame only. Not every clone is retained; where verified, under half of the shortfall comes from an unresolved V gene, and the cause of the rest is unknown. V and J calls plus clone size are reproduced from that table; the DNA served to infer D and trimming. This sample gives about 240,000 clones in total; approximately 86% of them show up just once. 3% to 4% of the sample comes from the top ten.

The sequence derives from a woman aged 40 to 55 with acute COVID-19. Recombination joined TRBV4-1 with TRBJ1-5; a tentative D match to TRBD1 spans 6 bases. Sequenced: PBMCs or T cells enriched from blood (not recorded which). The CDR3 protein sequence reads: CASSSGQINQPQHF. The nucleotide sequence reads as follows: TGCGCCAGCAGCTCCGGACAGATCAATCAGCCCCAGCATTTT.